Following are 29 T cell receptor beta chains from one sample sequenced in a study of blood T cell repertoires in COVID-19. The method was immunoSEQ multiplex PCR; TCRdb's version includes in-frame clones alone and lacks a portion of them. This table holds several thousand clones, 73% found once. Sequenced sample: peripheral blood. The receptors were sampled from a human donor in a cohort sampled during active COVID-19.

This chain connects TRBV3-1 (or the pseudogene TRBV3-2) to TRBJ1-5; 9 nucleotides line up with TRBD1. The germline V gene has CDR1 LGHDT and CDR2 YNNKEL (reference sequence). After removal of 3 bases from V and 9 bases from J, the junction contained 21 bases not matched to a gene. This CDR3 is 19 amino acids long. The CDR3: CASSHPGQGFRLGYRPQHF. As DNA, the CDR3 is TGTGCCAGCAGCCACCCGGGACAGGGCTTTAGATTGGGTTATCGGCCCCAGCATTTT.

J is TRBJ1-1 and V is TRBV18; the D gene is possibly TRBD1 (5 bases). The CDR3 consists of 13 residues. V gave up 4 bases and J gave up 2 bases, with 8 bases separating them. Germline CDR1 and CDR2: KGHSH and LQKENI. This chain's CDR3 is CASSQQGNTEAFF. The CDR3 DNA is TGTGCCAGCTCACAGCAGGGCAACACTGAAGCTTTCTTT.

The J gene is TRBJ1-1, the V gene TRBV19, with a weak D call TRBD1 (6 bases). Germline assignment: CDR1 LNHDA and CDR2 SQIVND (reference sequence). Trimming removed 6 bases from V and 1 base from J, with 15 bases in between. The CDR3 is made up of 15 amino acids. The CDR3 DNA is TGTGCCAGTAGAGATTCCGGGACAACGAACACTGAAGCTTTCTTT. This encodes CASRDSGTTNTEAFF.

This chain links TRBV13 with TRBJ1-6; TRBD1 might be the D (6 bases). Per the germline V gene, CDR1 is PRHDT and CDR2 is FYEKMQ (reference sequence). Trimming shortened V by 5 bases and J by 4 bases, and 15 bases separated the two germline ends. CDR3 size: 16 residues. The CDR3 nucleotides read TGTGCCAGCAGCCGATCCCCGACAGGTTATAATTCACCCCTCCACTTT. Protein: CASSRSPTGYNSPLHF.

This chain uses TRBV4-1 with TRBJ1-5, with no clear D. CDR1 and CDR2 from the germline V gene are MGHRA and YSYEKL. Trimming took 5 bases from V and 2 from J, leaving 4 bases between them. There are 12 residues in the CDR3. The CDR3 DNA follows: TGCGCCAGCAGCTCGGGCAATCAGCCCCAGCATTTT. Protein sequence: CASSSGNQPQHF.

The chain employs TRBV3-1 (or the pseudogene TRBV3-2) and TRBJ1-1, with D possibly TRBD1 on 6 matching bases. Germline V lookup: CDR1 LGHDT, CDR2 YNNKEL (reference sequence). This CDR3 is built from 14 residues. V dropped 4 bases and J dropped 2 bases, with 11 bases sitting between them. CDR3 coding DNA: TGTGCCAGCAGCCCGGGACACCCAAACACTGAAGCTTTCTTT. Its protein is CASSPGHPNTEAFF.

V gene TRBV4-2 combines with J gene TRBJ2-7, with D tentatively TRBD1 (6 bases). Trimming stripped 3 bases from V and 7 bases from J, with 10 bases between. Germline V CDR1 and CDR2: LGHNA, YNFKEQ. This CDR3 has 12 amino acids. CDR3 in DNA: TGTGCCAGCAGCCAGGACAGATGGGAGCAGTACTTC. Amino acids: CASSQDRWEQYF.

The J gene is TRBJ2-1, the V gene TRBV9, with 10 bases fitting TRBD2. CDR3 size: 21 residues. V was clipped by 1 base and J by 2 bases; unmatched bases: 18. Germline V gene lookup returns CDR1 SGDLS and CDR2 YYNGEE. CDR3 amino acids: CASSVPRETSGLEGTYNEQFF. DNA of the CDR3: TGTGCCAGCAGCGTACCTAGGGAGACTAGCGGGTTAGAGGGGACCTACAATGAGCAGTTCTTC.

The rearrangement uses TRBV18 and TRBJ2-6, with TRBD1 matching over 10 bases. The germline gives CDR1 KGHSH, CDR2 LQKENI. The ends lost 2 bases at V and 2 bases at J; junction bases unmatched: 9. The CDR3 loop spans 19 amino acids. The CDR3 sequence: CASSPAPGQGPTGANVLTF. The CDR3 DNA follows: TGTGCCAGCTCACCAGCGCCGGGACAGGGGCCGACTGGGGCCAACGTCCTGACTTTC.

This clone came up once. The V gene is TRBV12-5, the J gene TRBJ2-7; unclear D gene. V was pared by 2 bases and J by 4 bases, with 9 bases between. The CDR3 has 13 residues. Looked up from germline, CDR1 is LGHNT and CDR2 is FRNRAP. The CDR3 loop is CASGLPPTYEQYF. The DNA for the CDR3 is TGTGCTAGTGGTTTGCCACCAACATACGAGCAGTACTTC.

This clone occurred a few times. This rearrangement joins TRBV6-4 to TRBJ1-1, with TRBD1 matching over 11 bases. Germline loops: CDR1 MRHNA, CDR2 SNTAGT. CDR3 size: 15 residues. Trimming at V came to 2 bases and at J to 5 bases, leaving 4 bases not matched to a gene. In DNA form, the CDR3 reads TGTGCCAGCAGTGACGGGACAGGGGGAAGTACTGAAGCTTTCTTT. This sequence encodes CASSDGTGGSTEAFF.

The J gene is TRBJ1-5, the V gene TRBV4-2, with a weak D call TRBD1 (5 bases). This CDR3 has 21 amino acids. V shed 0 bases and J shed 2 bases, with 26 bases lying between them. The germline V gene encodes CDR1 LGHNA and CDR2 YNFKEQ. In DNA form, the CDR3 reads TGTGCCAGCAGCCAAGATCGTATTTTTTTGGGGACTCTGGATGGCAATCAGCCCCAGCATTTT. This codes for CASSQDRIFLGTLDGNQPQHF.

This rearrangement joins TRBV5-5 to TRBJ1-2; a weak D match, TRBD1 (5 bases). CDR1 is SGHKS, CDR2 YYEKEE, per germline (reference sequence). The CDR3 covers 16 residues. The V gene lost 1 base and the J gene lost 3 bases, with 16 bases spanning the gap. The CDR3 here is CASSLQSQGRYYGYTF. In DNA form, the CDR3 reads TGTGCCAGCAGCTTGCAGTCGCAGGGCAGGTACTATGGCTACACCTTC. The full variable domain, completed using reference TRBV5-5 and TRBJ1-2, is DAGVTQSPTHLIKTRGQQVTLRCSPISGHKSVSWYQQVLGQGPQFIFQYYEKEERGRGNFPDRFSARQFPNYSSELNVNALLLGDSALYLCASSLQSQGRYYGYTFGSGTRLTVV.

This sequence joins TRBV7-9 and TRBJ1-1; 7 bases agree with TRBD1. Germline trimming cut 5 bases from V and 1 base from J; bases unmatched to any gene: 7. Germline CDR1 and CDR2: SEHNR and FQNEAQ (reference sequence). The CDR3 is made up of 15 amino acids. The CDR3 spells CASSTQGGRNTEAFF. DNA of the CDR3: TGTGCCAGCAGCACGCAAGGGGGCAGGAACACTGAAGCTTTCTTT.

This chain uses TRBV2 with TRBJ2-7; D might be TRBD1 (5 bases). V was clipped by 7 bases and J by 1 base, with 17 bases between them. In germline, CDR1 is SNHLY, CDR2 FYNNEI. The CDR3 is 15 residues long. DNA for the CDR3: TGTGCCAGCACGCCACAGGTCTTTGGATCCTACGAGCAGTACTTC. Translation gives CASTPQVFGSYEQYF.

This rearrangement joins TRBV18 to TRBJ1-2; no firm D call. This CDR3 spans 16 amino acids. The ends were cut back, 0 bases at V and 0 bases at J, with 11 bases in the middle. The germline V gene has CDR1 KGHSH and CDR2 LQKENI. The CDR3 sequence: CASSPPSRSSNYGYTF. CDR3 in DNA: TGTGCCAGCTCACCACCTTCCAGGTCATCTAACTATGGCTACACCTTC. Looking up the rest from reference TRBV18 and TRBJ1-2 gives the full variable domain: NAGVMQNPRHLVRRRGQEARLRCSPMKGHSHVYWYRQLPEEGLKFMVYLQKENIIDESGMPKERFSAEFPKEGPSILRIQQVVRGDSAAYFCASSPPSRSSNYGYTFGSGTRLTVV.

The J gene is TRBJ1-1, the V gene TRBV5-1; a weak D match, TRBD1 (5 bases). The germline V and J ends were trimmed by 2 bases and 1 base, with 6 bases remaining between them. The CDR3 sequence is 13 residues long. The V gene's germline CDR1 is SGHRS and CDR2 YFSETQ. CDR3 DNA sequence: TGCGCCAGCAGCTTACAGGAGAACACTGAAGCTTTCTTT. Amino acid sequence: CASSLQENTEAFF.

This chain uses TRBV25-1 with TRBJ2-4; D is unclear. Germline V gives CDR1 MGHDK, CDR2 SYGVNS. The CDR3 is 14 residues long. Trimming removed 3 bases at V and 2 bases at J, with 8 bases between. CDR3 sequence reads: CASSDPRTKNIQYF. CDR3 bases: TGTGCCAGCAGTGACCCTAGGACCAAAAACATTCAGTACTTC.

The CDR3 protein is CASSLTGQREKLFF. DNA of the CDR3: TGTGCCAGCAGTCTCACAGGGCAGCGTGAAAAACTGTTTTTT. V gene TRBV7-9 combines with J gene TRBJ1-4, with D possibly matching TRBD1 (6 bases). Between the trimmed V and J ends, which lost 6 bases and 7 bases, there was a span of 15 bases. CDR1 SEHNR and CDR2 FQNEAQ come from the germline V gene (reference sequence). This CDR3 contains 14 residues.

J is TRBJ2-2 and V is TRBV7-2; weak D call: TRBD1 (6 bases). Germline V CDR1 and CDR2: SGHTA, FQGNSA. V lost 10 bases, J lost 4 bases, and 22 bases lay in between. The CDR3 loop spans 16 amino acids. The CDR3 DNA follows: TGTGCCACCCCCGGGACATCCCTTGCCCCCACCGGGGAGCTGTTTTTT. Its protein product is CATPGTSLAPTGELFF.

V is TRBV7-2 and J is TRBJ2-7, with D tentatively TRBD2 (6 bases). V lost 1 base, J lost 6 bases, and 13 bases lay in between. The CDR3 is 14 residues long. Germline CDR1 and CDR2: SGHTA and FQGNSA. Written as DNA, the CDR3 is TGTGCCAGCAGCTTAGGCGGGGCCCTGAGCGAGCAGTACTTC. The encoded protein is CASSLGGALSEQYF.

This chain joins TRBV7-2 and TRBJ2-7; D might be TRBD2 (5 bases). V lost 5 bases, J lost 7 bases, and 24 bases lay in between. CDR3 length: 16 amino acids. CDR1 and CDR2 from the germline V gene are SGHTA and FQGNSA. CDR3 DNA: TGTGCCAGCAGCCAGAGGAGTGAGGGTCCCTTCGTTGAGCAGTACTTC. This encodes CASSQRSEGPFVEQYF.

This clone came up once. J is TRBJ1-2 and V is TRBV10-3; 10 positions agree with TRBD1. The germline CDR1 and CDR2 sequences are ENHRY and SYGVKD. J lost 8 bases, V lost 8 bases, and 5 bases had no gene match. The CDR3 consists of 12 residues. The CDR3: CAIEGQGNGYTF. The CDR3 coding sequence is TGTGCCATCGAGGGACAGGGGAACGGCTACACCTTC.

The chain recombines TRBV5-4 with TRBJ1-1; D is unclear. Trimming removed 4 bases at V and 4 bases at J, with 11 bases between. In germline, CDR1 is SGHNT, CDR2 YYREEE (reference sequence). CDR3 length equals 13 residues. The CDR3 loop is CASSGGRTTEAFF. DNA for the CDR3: TGTGCCAGCAGCGGAGGGCGGACCACTGAAGCTTTCTTT.

V gene TRBV19 combines with J gene TRBJ1-2, with 8 bases lining up with TRBD1. Trimming removed 4 bases from V and 1 base from J; junction bases left unmatched: 20. Per germline, CDR1 LNHDA and CDR2 SQIVND (reference sequence). The CDR3 consists of 20 residues. CDR3 in DNA: TGTGCCAGTAGTACTCTCCCCGGGACAGGCCGACTGACGGGTAACTATGGCTACACCTTC. Translating gives CASSTLPGTGRLTGNYGYTF.

Sample share makes this clone medium-sized. In DNA form, the CDR3 reads TGTGCCAGCAGCGTTGGGGGCGGGGGCGCCTACGAGCAGTACTTC. Translated: CASSVGGGGAYEQYF. The V and J genes are TRBV9 and TRBJ2-7; D is possibly TRBD2 (7 bases). Between the trimmed V and J ends, which lost 2 bases and 2 bases, there was a span of 14 bases. Per the germline V gene, CDR1 is SGDLS and CDR2 is YYNGEE. The CDR3 extends over 15 amino acids.

The J gene is TRBJ2-3, the V gene TRBV27; D possibly corresponds to TRBD1 (6 bases). Germline loops: CDR1 MNHEY, CDR2 SMNVEV (reference sequence). The V end was cut by 5 bases, the J end by 5 bases, with 14 bases between. This CDR3 comprises 14 residues. The CDR3 region is CASSRRAGVDTQYF. The CDR3 region has the DNA TGTGCCAGCAGTCGCCGGGCAGGGGTAGATACGCAGTATTTT.

This clone is medium-sized in the sample. This chain connects TRBV24-1 to TRBJ2-5; possibly TRBD1 for D (6 bases). Germline V gene sequence: CDR1 KGHDR, CDR2 SFDVKD. V lost 9 bases, J lost 4 bases, and 14 bases lay in between. The CDR3 consists of 13 residues. CDR3 coding DNA: TGTGCCACCTCGAGGGGGTCTTCAGAGACCCAGTACTTC. Encoded protein: CATSRGSSETQYF.

The V call is TRBV9, the J call TRBJ1-1; TRBD1 might be the D (6 bases). Per the germline V gene, CDR1 is SGDLS and CDR2 is YYNGEE. The ends were cut back, 4 bases at V and 1 base at J, with 14 bases in the middle. CDR3 length: 15 residues. In DNA, the CDR3 is TGTGCCAGCAGCCCCAGAGGGGGTTGGAACACTGAAGCTTTCTTT. Its translation: CASSPRGGWNTEAFF. The whole variable domain, filled in from reference TRBV9 and TRBJ1-1, reads DSGVTQTPKHLITATGQRVTLRCSPRSGDLSVYWYQQSLDQGLQFLIQYYNGEERAKGNILERFSAQQFPDLHSELNLSSLELGDSALYFCASSPRGGWNTEAFFGQGTRLTVV.